The rows below give T cell receptor beta chains drawn from one sample of a study of cytomegalovirus exposure and HLA in healthy donors. Sequenced by immunoSEQ multiplex PCR; TCRdb stores in-frame clones only, minus some. The sample shows about 160,000 clones, around 74% of them seen only once. Sequencing was performed on PBMCs. The receptors originated from a female donor in good health and CMV-seronegative. Both conserved end residues are trimmed from each CDR3. D genes are given only for firm matches.

D	J	V	CDR3
TRBD1	TRBJ1-5	TRBV6-6	ASRPDRGNQPQH
-	TRBJ2-2	TRBV5-4	ASSLAGTGELF
-	TRBJ1-5	TRBV12-5	ASGWSVNNQPQH
TRBD1	TRBJ1-1	TRBV27	ASSLGRQGSNTEAF
TRBD1	TRBJ2-7	TRBV5-1	ASSTGTGQRNEQY
-	TRBJ2-7	TRBV11-2	ASSLGVVRDS
TRBD2	TRBJ2-3	TRBV30	AWSATGGVPTWTDTQY
-	TRBJ1-3	TRBV25-1	ASSAGGSGRNTIY
TRBD2	TRBJ2-5	TRBV9	ASSVAPRAGAGGETQY
TRBD1	TRBJ2-3	TRBV5-1	ASSSGQYTDTQY
TRBD1	TRBJ2-6	TRBV11-3	ASSPGQGNSGANVLT
TRBD2	TRBJ2-1	TRBV7-2	ASSLDLAGGYEQF
-	TRBJ1-5	TRBV5-1	ASSQGGGINQPQH
TRBD2	TRBJ2-3	TRBV9	ASSGGGSGSADTQY
TRBD1	TRBJ1-1	TRBV30	AWNVQGARTEAF
-	TRBJ1-5	TRBV5-1	AIPPGGFQPQH
TRBD1	TRBJ1-1	TRBV5-1	ASSAGTANTEAF
-	TRBJ2-5	TRBV2	ASRTGFREGTQY
-	TRBJ1-5	TRBV5-6	ASSLMGGSDQPQH
-	TRBJ1-1	TRBV5-1	ASSTGTLGGADEAF
-	TRBJ2-1	TRBV7-9	ASSFTYYNEQF
-	TRBJ2-3	TRBV11-3	ASSSGVGGADTQY
-	TRBJ1-5	TRBV30	AWSVGGPQH
-	TRBJ1-4	TRBV25-1	ASSGGGPNEKLF
-	TRBJ2-3	TRBV6-4	ASSPTFRDTQY
TRBD2	TRBJ2-5	TRBV7-9	ASSLDGGAGETQY
-	TRBJ1-2	TRBV11-2	ASSLDQRRAGGYT
TRBD1	TRBJ2-7	TRBV16	ASSSHTGGREQY
-	TRBJ1-3	TRBV4-2	ASSQGNRVSGNTIY
-	TRBJ1-1	TRBV11-1	ASSSARGLNVEAF
TRBD1	TRBJ2-4	TRBV5-4	ASSDRAQNIQY
TRBD1	TRBJ1-2	TRBV5-4	ASRGPGQANYGYT
-	TRBJ2-7	TRBV6-5	ASSYKRGTYEQY
-	TRBJ1-4	TRBV7-3	ASSLKSPTNEKLF
TRBD2	TRBJ2-7	TRBV6-5	ASSSGLAGEQY
-	TRBJ1-4	TRBV5-6	ASSNTHRAQPEKLF
TRBD1	TRBJ1-1	TRBV5-3	ARSLTLLQGIPWEAF
TRBD1	TRBJ2-2	TRBV27	ASTVQGAAGELF
TRBD2	TRBJ2-7	TRBV15	ATSRDRGGNYEQY
TRBD1	TRBJ1-2	TRBV7-8	ASSLAGTGGASNYGYT
TRBD1	TRBJ1-2	TRBV2	ASSSTGGLGGYT
TRBD1	TRBJ1-5	TRBV10-3	AISESTGRLYSNQPQH
TRBD2	TRBJ2-2	TRBV4-1	ASSPSRTSGGYNTGELF
TRBD2	TRBJ2-2	TRBV9	ASSIRTSAGELF
-	TRBJ2-1	TRBV6-5	ASSYPGTRQAF
-	TRBJ2-7	TRBV11-2	ASSSSVNLNRGEQY
-	TRBJ1-6	TRBV10-3	AITAGFFSPLH
-	TRBJ2-7	TRBV7-2	ASSLGSRAHSSYEQY
TRBD1	TRBJ2-5	TRBV5-1	ASSQDRWQETQY
-	-	TRBV6-5	ASSYSVGQPTYEQY
TRBD1	TRBJ1-2	TRBV25-1	ASSATGGGWGYT
-	TRBJ2-2	TRBV7-9	ASSGIGGAGYPGELF
-	TRBJ1-2	TRBV4-2	ASSQVGRDPGYT
TRBD1	TRBJ2-5	TRBV29-1	SGAGTGRETQY
-	TRBJ1-4	TRBV9	ASSVAGRVDEKLF
-	TRBJ2-6	TRBV7-9	ASSPEFLSGANVLT
TRBD2	TRBJ2-5	TRBV2	ASILRGTRDEETQY
TRBD1	TRBJ1-1	TRBV7-2	ASNQVQGIDTEAF
TRBD2	TRBJ2-1	TRBV18	ASSPRMGGHEQF
-	TRBJ2-1	TRBV11-3	ASSLDLSNEQF